This T cell receptor beta chain emerged from a study of metastatic and nonmetastatic thyroid tumors. V lost 3 bases, J lost 7 bases, and 8 bases stayed unmatched. Germline CDR1 and CDR2: MDHEN and SYDVKM. This CDR3 comprises 14 residues. Each patient came to thyroid surgery without any prior treatment (of any kind). MiXCR was used by TCRdb to re-call the PCR reads. The sample records 35,000 to 45,000 clones, 12% being singletons. This clone is labeled medium-sized. This sequence joins TRBV28 and TRBJ2-7; 8 bases match TRBD1. The TCR originated in a male donor with papillary thyroid cancer or a benign thyroid nodule (not recorded which). Some clones in this sample may be carry-over from other donors' samples. The sequenced sample consisted of blood. For the CDR3, the DNA is TGTGCCAGCAGTTTGACAGGGGATTCGGGAGAGCAGTACTTC. Its protein product is CASSLTGDSGEQYF. The variable domain in full, with the rest retrieved from reference TRBV28 and TRBJ2-7, is DVKVTQSSRYLVKRTGEKVFLECVQDMDHENMFWYRQDPGLGLRLIYFSYDVKMKEKGDIPEGYSVSREKKERFSLILESASTNQTSMYLCASSLTGDSGEQYFGPGTRLTVT.